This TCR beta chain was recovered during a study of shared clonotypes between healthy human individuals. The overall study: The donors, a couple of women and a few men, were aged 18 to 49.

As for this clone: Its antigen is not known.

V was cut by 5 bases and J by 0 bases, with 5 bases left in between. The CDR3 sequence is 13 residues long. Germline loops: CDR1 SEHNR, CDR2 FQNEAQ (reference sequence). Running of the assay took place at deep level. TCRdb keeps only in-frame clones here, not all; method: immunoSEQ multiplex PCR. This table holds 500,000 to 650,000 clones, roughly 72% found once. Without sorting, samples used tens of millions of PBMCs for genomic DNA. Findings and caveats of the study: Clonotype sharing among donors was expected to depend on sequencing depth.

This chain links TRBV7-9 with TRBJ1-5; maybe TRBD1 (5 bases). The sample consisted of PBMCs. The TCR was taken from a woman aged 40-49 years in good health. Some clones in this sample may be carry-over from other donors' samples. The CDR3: CASSDSSNQPQHF. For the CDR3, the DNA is TGTGCCAGCAGCGACAGTAGCAATCAGCCCCAGCATTTT.